This TCR beta chain was captured by sequencing in a study of blood T cell repertoires in COVID-19. Overall study: Acute and convalescent COVID-19 specimens originated in the United States, Italy and Spain. Nucleic acid was either cDNA or gDNA, and it came from T cells, B-cell-depleted T cells, or PBMCs.

This CDR3 is built from 17 residues. The V and J ends lost 3 bases and 0 bases, in that order; junction bases with no gene match: 2. CDR1 GTSNPN and CDR2 SVGIG come from the germline V gene (reference sequence). At least ten counts were recorded for this clone. Authors' data handling: By means of reference gene primer amplification, nucleated cell counts were estimated. Sequenced by immunoSEQ multiplex PCR; TCRdb stores in-frame clones only, minus some. The V and J calls and clone size were taken over from that table, and D and trimming were inferred from the DNA. The sample has some 250,000 clones, approximately 77% seen once.

Sequenced sample: peripheral blood. The clonotype was recovered from a woman between 18 and 30 years old with acute or convalescent COVID-19. The V and J genes are TRBV30 and TRBJ2-4; 16 positions match TRBD2. CDR3 residues: CAWRGLAGGLAKNIQYF. The DNA of the CDR3 is TGTGCCTGGAGGGGACTAGCGGGAGGGCTAGCCAAAAACATTCAGTACTTC.